One T cell receptor (beta chain) is described in this entry. Its antigen is currently not known. There are no base qualities to consult, and no much larger clone falls within one base. These data are taken from a study of cytomegalovirus exposure and HLA in healthy donors (TCRdb year 2017). Study-level background: In an earlier analysis of around 540 of the donors, 250 to 350 Gb of sequence data and some 120 million unique TCR beta sequences from about 190 million T cells were reported. The number of typed donors differed by locus: about 620-630 for A, B, C, DRB1 and DQB1; 500 to 550 for DQA1; some 610 for DPA1; and about 450 for DPB1. To predict cytomegalovirus infection status, the study combined high-throughput TCR immunosequencing, statistical association of individual TCRs with disease status, and machine learning. Of the 398 genotyped donors, more than 75% were placed in the genetic ancestry cluster associated with self-reported Caucasian donors. A later analysis re-analyzed previously published TCR beta repertoires from 550 to 700 donors and added high-resolution HLA genotyping to study TCR occurrence patterns. The study used immunosequencing to profile the T cell repertoires of about 670 subjects and linked those repertoires to cytomegalovirus serostatus. The later analysis used no new phenotypic data to find candidate immune exposures, relying instead on TCR beta sequences and their occurrence across donors. Approximately 310 gigabases of sequencing data and 91 million or so unique TCR sequences made up an early release that covered roughly 670 HLA-typed donors. A handful of DR-DQ haplotypes were handled as single units for association and clustering because linkage in the cohort was strong. The study aimed to test whether signatures of past pathogen exposure could be identified by cataloging public T cell receptors. On average, roughly 200,000 unique TCR beta nucleotide sequences were sequenced per donor among some 430 genotyped donors of the cohort, with approximately 18% of those sequences being non-productive. All discovery cohort repertoires had been generated using a single sequencing platform. A later genetic analysis used genome-wide SNP genotypes for about 55% of the 666 donors, treating that subset as a discovery cohort. To decide whether each TCR beta V gene segment behaved as functional or pseudogenic, an earlier analysis of nearly 600 of the donors relied on high-throughput TCR beta sequencing. HLA typing included class I and class II loci at four-digit resolution. A separate validation cohort of approximately 120 different subjects was used in addition to the approximately 670-subject first cohort. Donor age, sex, ethnicity and CMV serostatus were compiled alongside the repertoire data. Summary of the overall study and its limitations: When HLA alleles, especially DR and DQ, strongly co-occurred, TCR associations were difficult to assign to individual alleles. A later analysis found that HLA-associated TCR beta chains were more clonally expanded and had lower generation probabilities than equally common non-associated chains. The study gave a list of about 150 TCR beta chains associated with cytomegalovirus. Several of the top co-occurrence clusters appeared to be linked to parvovirus B19, influenza, CMV and Epstein-Barr virus, according to a later analysis. In an earlier analysis of some 500 of the donors, most TCR beta V segments were observed in productive rearrangements about 90% or about 30% of the time, broadly matching IMGT annotations. Across donors, most TCR sequences were observed very rarely, whereas some public TCRs were present in many individuals. Three of the identified cytomegalovirus-associated TCR beta chains were confirmed in vitro to be specific for cytomegalovirus antigens. Presence/absence analyses assumed roughly uniform sequencing depth across donors, an assumption that may not hold. In this cohort, only TCR beta chains were sequenced, and detectable features were limited by the absence of alpha or paired-chain data. The authors suggested that the approach could potentially be extended to other disease states and immunological phenotypes. A later genetic analysis reported fewer N-insertions in productive TCRs among donors in an Asian-associated ancestry cluster than the approximately 670-donor mean. Because the 87-base-pair reads could not distinguish some IMGT-functional V segments, including TRBV6-2 and TRBV6-3, those segments were excluded. A further reported finding was that TCR beta sequences accurately predicted the HLA-A and HLA-B alleles for most subjects in the first cohort. Immune exposure information for the cohort was limited to CMV serostatus. Correlated functional status among segregating V segments might reflect linkage disequilibrium, but an unknown experimental factor could not be ruled out. According to a later analysis, TCR association rates differed among HLA loci, with DRB1 alleles showing the most associated TCRs and HLA-C alleles showing the fewest. Because HLA typing was unavailable for some donors at each locus, only the typed subset was used in association tests. A later analysis associated about 17,000 TCR beta sequences with specific HLA alleles at a false discovery rate of 0.05. A later genetic analysis associated a missense DCLRE1C variant with V-gene and J-gene trimming of TCR beta chains, and an independent cohort replicated the association. A cluster of highly shared sequence variants was judged likely to represent a technical artifact of the sequencing pipeline. Cytomegalovirus status was reported to be diagnosed by the classifier with high specificity and sensitivity in both the original and validation cohorts. The earlier analysis of almost 600 of the donors excluded some 16 rarely observed V segments, including chromosome 9 orphons, because counts were too low. A later analysis found that most CMV-associated TCR beta chains appeared HLA-restricted, with HLA associations seemingly driven largely by CMV exposure.

The cohort consisted of 650 to 700 healthy bone marrow donors. Cohort members were all nominally healthy when sampled, although unrecorded immune exposures were likely present. The donor tested CMV seronegative and was one of the 352 seronegative cohort members. Every donor gave a peripheral blood sample, and the peripheral blood mononuclear cells from that sample were used for TCR beta sequencing. Genomic DNA was extracted from the blood cell samples with the Qiagen DNeasy Blood Extraction Kit. Between the V and J ends, shortened by 3 bases and 3 bases respectively, the junction contains 12 bases. The germline V gene supplies CDR1 MRHNA and CDR2 SNTAGT. Including the terminal cysteine and phenylalanine, the CDR3 comprises 15 residues. The only DNA kept is the CDR3, 45 bases in frame from the first base. The library came from the immunoSEQ multiplex PCR assay. For the multiplex PCR, a mixture combining 60 forward primers for TCR Vbeta segments and 13 reverse primers for TCR Jbeta segments was used. Amplification of the CDR3 region of rearranged TCR beta genes was performed with a multiplex PCR assay on genomic DNA. Amplified TCR beta libraries were sequenced as 87-base-pair reads on the Illumina HiSeq System. On the study's bioinformatics: In a later analysis, tens of millions of unique TCR beta chains were counted across the 690 or so repertoires, and roughly 10 million of these chains were shared by at least two donors. A nearest-neighbor algorithm error-corrected the raw reads and collapsed the reads into unique sequences, merging closely related sequences to remove PCR and sequencing errors. Alignment of CDR3 sequences to IMGT reference sequences was used to assign V, D and J gene segments. For a sequence to be retained, a match of at least six nucleotides to both a V gene segment and a J gene segment was required. A rearrangement was called productive if the CDR3 had no stop codons and remained in frame with V and J, and every other rearrangement was called non-productive. CDR3 was defined according to IMGT convention as the region running from the second conserved V-encoded cysteine to the conserved J-encoded phenylalanine. Sequences without an unambiguous match to a single V gene segment were excluded from the earlier analysis of over 500 of the donors. In an earlier analysis of around 600 of the donors, V segments were called functional above 56.7% productive rearrangements and were called segregating when the between-donor standard deviation exceeded 5%. To diagnose cytomegalovirus status from the catalog of TCR beta chain sequences, a statistical classification framework was built. In a later analysis, TCR nucleotide sequences were compared against IMGT/GENE-DB human TR gene sequences so that V and J genes could be assigned. In a later analysis, CDR3 sequences and most-parsimonious VDJ recombination scenarios were assigned using the TCRdist pipeline. A later analysis defined each TCR beta chain by its CDR3 amino acid sequence plus V-gene family, and excluded reads lacking a unique V-gene family. As a way to deal with suspected cross-contamination and a sequencing artifact, a later analysis dropped 592 nucleotide sequences that were highly shared and had low generation probability. A later analysis calculated a clonal expansion index for each public chain from normalized within-repertoire ranks of inferred template counts. In a later analysis, generation probabilities were computed using a VDJ recombination model fitted to out-of-frame rearrangements, and the results were checked against IGoR. In a later analysis, TCR-TCR, TCR-HLA and TCR-CMV co-occurrence was scored with hypergeometric tests, and a repertoire-size bias correction was applied to TCR pairs. To estimate false discovery rates, a later analysis permuted the HLA or CMV assignments 20 times. In a later analysis, co-occurring TCRs were grouped with DBSCAN, and TCRdist sequence similarity was added when clustering was performed within HLA-allele-positive subsets. Repertoires with fewer than 30,000 or more than 120,000 public chains were left out of co-occurrence clustering, as were about five repertoires with anomalous nucleotide sharing. TCRdb provides this immuneACCESS table in a form limited to in-frame rearrangements. Some clones are lacking; in checked studies, under half of them reflect an unresolved V gene, and why the rest are absent is not known. For V, J and clone size, that table is used; D and trimming come from the DNA. The sample table holds 140,000 or so clones, of which around 75% were seen once. Less than 3% of the sample is taken by the ten largest.

The receptor was derived from a young woman in good health and CMV-seronegative. The sequenced sample was PBMCs. Recombination linked TRBV6-4 to TRBJ2-1, with TRBD1 as a weak D call on 6 bases. The nucleotides read TGTGCCAGCAGTGAACAGGGCGGAAACTACAATGAGCAGTTCTTC. Translated, this gives CASSEQGGNYNEQFF.